These 9 T cell receptor beta chains were all obtained from the same sample, sequenced in a study of control samples from healthy donors and cancer patients. Sequenced by immunoSEQ multiplex PCR; TCRdb stores in-frame clones only, minus some. Seen here are about 130,000 clones, roughly 90% observed once, and the top ten hold 5.5%. Sequenced material: blood. The source of these receptors is a man between 18 and 35 years old in good health.

This chain uses TRBV28 with TRBJ2-6, with 9 bases fitting TRBD1. Germline CDR1 MDHEN, CDR2 SYDVKM. After removal of 5 bases from V and 5 bases from J, the junction contained 7 bases not matched to a gene. This CDR3 is built from 16 residues. CDR3 amino acids: CASSRTGEGRANVLTF. DNA for the CDR3: TGTGCCAGCAGTCGGACAGGGGAGGGTAGGGCCAACGTCCTGACTTTC.

The genes are TRBV2 and TRBJ2-7; 9 nucleotides agree with TRBD1. Germline CDR1 and CDR2: SNHLY and FYNNEI. V lost 7 bases, J lost 3 bases, and 1 base stayed unmatched. This CDR3 has 12 residues. This chain's CDR3 is CASKTGGYEQYF. Here the CDR3 DNA reads TGTGCCAGCAAGACAGGGGGCTACGAGCAGTACTTC. Looking up the rest from reference TRBV2 and TRBJ2-7 gives the full variable domain: EPEVTQTPSHQVTQMGQEVILRCVPISNHLYFYWYRQILGQKVEFLVSFYNNEISEKSEIFDDQFSVERPDGSNFTLKIRSTKLEDSAMYFCASKTGGYEQYFGPGTRLTVT.

This chain joins TRBV2 and TRBJ2-4; D uncertain. The length of the CDR3 is 13 residues. The germline V gene has CDR1 SNHLY and CDR2 FYNNEI. V was shortened by 4 bases and J by 0 bases, with 4 bases between the two germline ends. CDR3 DNA sequence: TGTGCCAGCAGTGTAGGAGCCAAAAACATTCAGTACTTC. Its translation is CASSVGAKNIQYF.

J is TRBJ2-3 and V is TRBV18; 12 nucleotides align to TRBD2. The CDR3 consists of 16 residues. From germline, CDR1 is KGHSH and CDR2 LQKENI. V was pared by 6 bases and J by 4 bases, with 8 bases of the junction left unmatched. The CDR3 here is CASSPTSGGPADTQYF. The CDR3 region has the DNA TGTGCCAGCTCGCCAACTAGCGGGGGGCCCGCAGATACGCAGTATTTT.

The chain uses TRBV4-1 and TRBJ2-3; no clear D. Between the trimmed V and J ends, which lost 5 bases and 1 base, there was a span of 16 bases. This CDR3 region has 16 residues. CDR1 MGHRA and CDR2 YSYEKL come from the germline V gene. The CDR3 region is CASSAPTSDRTDTQYF. The DNA for the CDR3 is TGCGCCAGCAGCGCCCCGACCTCCGATCGCACAGATACGCAGTATTTT.

This clone came up once. The J gene is TRBJ2-5, the V gene TRBV10-2; 13 bases match TRBD2. The CDR3 has 15 amino acids. The V segment lost 5 bases and the J segment 2 bases; nucleotides outside the gene matches: 2. In germline, CDR1 is WSHSY, CDR2 SAAADI. The CDR3 region has the DNA TGCGCCAGCAGTCCGGGACTAGCGGGACAAGAGACCCAGTACTTC. Its protein product is CASSPGLAGQETQYF.

The CDR3 loop reads CASSFRGSLNEKLFF. The CDR3 DNA follows: TGTGCCAGCAGCTTCCGAGGCAGCCTTAATGAAAAACTGTTTTTT. The chain combines TRBV5-5 with TRBJ1-4; D uncertain. This CDR3 region has 15 residues. V lost 2 bases, J lost 4 bases, and 12 bases lay in between. Germline CDR1 and CDR2: SGHKS and YYEKEE (reference sequence).

This clone showed up just a few times. The chain recombines TRBV6-2 or TRBV6-3 with TRBJ1-1, with a weak D call TRBD1 (6 bases). The V and J ends lost 5 bases and 2 bases respectively, with 9 bases between them. The germline CDR1 and CDR2 sequences are MNHEY and SVGEGT. This CDR3 has 13 residues. CDR3 bases: TGTGCCAGCAGTAGGGGGGTTAACACTGAAGCTTTCTTT. Amino acids: CASSRGVNTEAFF.

As concerns this clone: The junction differs from germline at one of its ends, possibly a read error. The chain employs TRBV2 and TRBJ1-5; D call uncertain. The germline CDR1 and CDR2 sequences are SNHLY and FYNNEI. This CDR3 region has 12 residues. CDR3 region: CASSVEVQPRHF. CDR3 DNA: TGTGCCAGCAGTGTCGAGGTTCAGCCCCGGCATTTT.